The 16 T cell receptor beta chains below all came from one sample that was sequenced in a study of T cells after yellow fever vaccination (dated by TCRdb to the late 2010s). In the paper's terms, the treatment or condition label means: live attenuated yellow fever vaccine strain. Libraries were constructed by 5' RACE. The run used an Illumina HiSeq 2500. Using fastp at Q25 and MiXCR, TCRdb reprocessed the public reads and kept productive beta chains. Rows are combined by CDR3 protein, so each entry shows the most common genes and DNA. This sample is represented by roughly 49,000 distinct CDR3 sequences; 7% to 8.5% of them were singletons. Of the sample, around 28% is held by the ten largest clones. Sequenced here: CD8+ T cells sorted from PBMCs, sampled approximately 15 days after the first yellow fever vaccination. The receptors were gathered from a man aged 18-30 years who received the YFV17D yellow fever vaccine.

There are many counts of this clonotype. The rearrangement uses TRBV29-1 and TRBJ1-5; D gene unclear. From germline, CDR1 is SQVTM and CDR2 ANQGSEA. Trimming took off 4 bases at V and 3 bases at J, with 10 bases between the two ends. The length of the CDR3 is 13 residues. CDR3 in DNA: TGCAGCGTTGGAGGGATCGACAATCAGCCCCAGCATTTT. Its translation: CSVGGIDNQPQHF. Filled out from reference TRBV29-1 and TRBJ1-5, the complete variable domain reads SAVISQKPSRDICQRGTSLTIQCQVDSQVTMMFWYRQQPGQSLTLIATANQGSEATYESGFVIDKFPISRPNLTFSTLTVSNMSPEDSSIYLCSVGGIDNQPQHFGDGTRLSIL.

At least ten counts were recorded for this clonotype. This chain links TRBV20-1 with TRBJ2-7; tentative D call: TRBD1 (6 bases). Germline V CDR1 and CDR2: DFQATT, SNEGSKA (reference sequence). V was shortened by 4 bases and J by 2 bases, with 9 bases between the two germline ends. The CDR3 totals 12 residues. The CDR3: CSATGDTYEQYV. The CDR3 bases are TGCAGTGCTACAGGGGATACCTACGAGCAGTACGTC.

This clonotype was detected ten times or more. V usage is TRBV24-1 and J usage is TRBJ2-1; D possibly corresponds to TRBD1 (6 bases). This CDR3 comprises 14 residues. Germline CDR1 is KGHDR and CDR2 is SFDVKD. Trimming took off 7 bases at V and 9 bases at J, with 18 bases between the two ends. The CDR3, as DNA: TGTGCCACCAGAACAAACAGGGAGCAGGGTGAGCAGTTCTTC. It specifies CATRTNREQGEQFF.

This clonotype was counted at least ten times. This rearrangement joins TRBV5-5 to TRBJ2-1; tentatively, D is TRBD2 (6 bases). V was trimmed by 2 bases and J by 11 bases, leaving 11 bases between them. CDR1 and CDR2 from the germline V gene are SGHKS and YYEKEE (reference sequence). The CDR3 consists of 12 residues. This chain's CDR3 is CASSFTSPKQFF. CDR3 coding DNA: TGTGCCAGCAGCTTCACTAGCCCTAAGCAGTTCTTC. Combining the CDR3 with reference TRBV5-5 and TRBJ2-1 gives the whole variable domain DAGVTQSPTHLIKTRGQQVTLRCSPISGHKSVSWYQQVLGQGPQFIFQYYEKEERGRGNFPDRFSARQFPNYSSELNVNALLLGDSALYLCASSFTSPKQFFGPGTRLTVL.

On this clonotype: Possible read error: a much larger clone is one base away. This chain uses TRBV15 with TRBJ2-2; 8 bases agree with TRBD1. The germline V gene has CDR1 LNHNV and CDR2 YYDKDF (reference sequence). The ends lost 0 bases at V and 8 bases at J; junction bases unmatched: 11. This CDR3 is built from 17 residues. The CDR3 is CATSRDQGRGRLGELFF. Here the CDR3 DNA reads TGTGCCACCAGCAGAGATCAGGGCAGGGGGCGTTTGGGGGAGCTGTTTTTT.

This clonotype was counted at least ten times. DNA for the CDR3: TGTGCCAGCAGCCCCTCGCGGGGGGGAAGCACAGATACGCAGTATTTT. It is translated as CASSPSRGGSTDTQYF. The J gene is TRBJ2-3, the V gene TRBV3-1, with 9 bases matching TRBD2. The CDR3 sequence is 16 residues long. CDR1 is LGHDT and CDR2 is YNNKEL in the germline V gene (reference sequence). V lost 4 bases and J lost 0; bases outside the gene matches: 5.

This clonotype was recorded at least ten times. The rearrangement links TRBV28 to TRBJ2-3; weak D call: TRBD2 (6 bases). Trimming removed 1 base from V and 10 bases from J, with 21 bases in between. Germline-derived CDR1 and CDR2 are MDHEN and SYDVKM. There are 16 residues in the CDR3. The CDR3 is CASSLSLGAPGEAQYF. The CDR3 DNA follows: TGTGCCAGCAGTTTATCTCTTGGGGCCCCGGGGGAGGCGCAGTATTTT.

This clonotype was seen at least ten times. This chain connects TRBV29-1 to TRBJ2-2; D perhaps matches TRBD2 (5 bases). Trimming shortened V by 7 bases and J by 2 bases, and 14 bases separated the two germline ends. The CDR3 spans 14 residues. From germline, CDR1 is SQVTM and CDR2 ANQGSEA. DNA for the CDR3: TGCAGCGCTGCCGCTAGCCATAACACCGGGGAGCTGTTTTTT. Its protein product is CSAAASHNTGELFF.

The table lists this clonotype with many counts. This chain links TRBV20-1 with TRBJ2-1, with TRBD2 identical over 7 bases. V trimming: 4 bases; J trimming: 4 bases; junction bases outside the gene matches: 7. The germline V gene has CDR1 DFQATT and CDR2 SNEGSKA (reference sequence). The CDR3 loop spans 14 amino acids. Written as DNA, the CDR3 is TGCAGTGCTACTTGGGGGGGGGAGTACAATGAGCAGTTCTTC. Translating gives CSATWGGEYNEQFF.

This clonotype was found many times. The chain links TRBV10-3 to TRBJ1-3; D is possibly TRBD1 (5 bases). Looked up from germline, CDR1 is ENHRY and CDR2 is SYGVKD. The CDR3 sequence is 14 residues long. Trimming removed 7 bases from V and 0 bases from J, with 10 bases in between. The CDR3 DNA reads TGTGCCATCACCTCCGGGGGCTCTGGAAACACCATATATTTT. It specifies CAITSGGSGNTIYF.

This clonotype was counted at least ten times. The V gene is TRBV7-6, the J gene TRBJ2-7; D possibly corresponds to TRBD2 (5 bases). The V end lost 0 bases, the J end lost 7 bases, and 13 bases lay between the germline ends. The CDR3 runs to 14 residues. Germline-derived CDR1 and CDR2 are SGHVS and FNYEAQ. CDR3 nucleotide sequence: TGTGCCAGCAGCTTAGCGGGCGGGTTTGGGGAGCAGTACTTC. Protein: CASSLAGGFGEQYF. The entire variable domain, with the rest obtained from reference TRBV7-6 and TRBJ2-7, is as follows: GAGVSQSPRYKVTKRGQDVALRCDPISGHVSLYWYRQALGQGPEFLTYFNYEAQQDKSGLPNDRFSAERPEGSISTLTIQRTEQRDSAMYRCASSLAGGFGEQYFGPGTRLTVT.

This clonotype was recorded many times. The chain has TRBV18 and TRBJ2-5; 8 nucleotides line up with TRBD1. Per the germline V gene, CDR1 is KGHSH and CDR2 is LQKENI. The CDR3 consists of 14 residues. V was clipped by 3 bases and J by 5 bases; unmatched bases: 5. The CDR3 region is CASSPGQDLETQYF. The CDR3 coding sequence is TGTGCCAGCTCACCGGGACAGGATTTGGAGACCCAGTACTTC. Full variable domain (rest looked up from reference TRBV18 and TRBJ2-5): NAGVMQNPRHLVRRRGQEARLRCSPMKGHSHVYWYRQLPEEGLKFMVYLQKENIIDESGMPKERFSAEFPKEGPSILRIQQVVRGDSAAYFCASSPGQDLETQYFGPGTRLLVL.

This clonotype has a count of ten or more. The J gene is TRBJ1-5, the V gene TRBV6-4; 7 bases match TRBD1. Germline loops: CDR1 MRHNA, CDR2 SNTAGT. J was trimmed by 2 bases and V by 5 bases; bases with no gene match: 3. This CDR3 has 14 amino acids. In DNA form, the CDR3 reads TGTGCCAGCAGTTCCGACAGGGGCAATCAGCCCCAGCATTTT. It yields the protein CASSSDRGNQPQHF.

This clonotype was counted once. One base away lies a much larger clone, so this may be a sequencing read error. The rearrangement links TRBV5-1 to TRBJ2-5; D is undetermined. The CDR3 extends over 14 amino acids. In germline, CDR1 is SGHRS, CDR2 YFSETQ. This CDR3 reads CASSSWEEQETHYF. Here the CDR3 DNA reads TGCGCCAGCAGCTCCTGGGAAGAACAAGAGACCCACTACTTC.

Many counts were recorded for this clonotype. This chain connects TRBV7-9 to TRBJ2-7, with 7 bases matching TRBD1. V shed 0 bases, J shed 4 bases, and the junction held 3 bases outside the gene matches. Per the germline V gene, CDR1 is SEHNR and CDR2 is FQNEAQ (reference sequence). This CDR3 spans 14 amino acids. DNA of the CDR3: TGTGCCAGCAGCTTAGCAGGGGGCGGGTACGAGCAGTACTTC. This sequence encodes CASSLAGGGYEQYF.

In its sample, this clonotype was seen many times. The J gene is TRBJ2-7, the V gene TRBV4-1; D is ambiguous. Per germline, CDR1 MGHRA and CDR2 YSYEKL. Trimming left V 4 bases short and J 3 bases short, with 13 bases between. This CDR3 comprises 14 residues. CDR3 loop: CASSLRLDNYEQYF. The DNA for the CDR3 is TGCGCCAGCAGCCTCCGCCTCGACAACTACGAGCAGTACTTC.